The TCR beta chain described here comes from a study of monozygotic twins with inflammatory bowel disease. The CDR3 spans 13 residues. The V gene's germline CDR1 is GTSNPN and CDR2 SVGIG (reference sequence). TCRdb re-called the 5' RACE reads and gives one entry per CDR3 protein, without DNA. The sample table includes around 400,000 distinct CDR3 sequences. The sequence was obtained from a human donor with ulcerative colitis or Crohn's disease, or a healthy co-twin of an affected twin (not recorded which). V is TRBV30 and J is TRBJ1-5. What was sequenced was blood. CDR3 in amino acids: CAWSVGVNQPQHF.